This T cell receptor (beta chain) was recorded in a study of shared clonotypes between healthy human individuals. For the study at large: The composition of the donors was a couple of women and a few men aged 18 to 49. CD8 memory received one plate per donor, CD8 naive two, CD4 memory three and CD4 naive three.

This clone has just one count. Its antigen is unidentified. CDR3 length: 18 residues. With 4 bases clipped from V and 4 bases from J, the junction kept 16 bases outside the gene matches. CDR1 SNHLY and CDR2 FYNNEI come from the germline V gene. Notes on the study in general: Memory subsets generally showed lower estimated richness than naive subsets.

Methods used by the authors: From ImmunoSEQ came sequences covering only the junction and carrying no quality scores, so filtering differed. The data were produced by immunoSEQ multiplex PCR, yet TCRdb's version contains in-frame clones alone and is incomplete. V, J and clone size reflect that table, while D and trimming were determined from the DNA. The data show millions of clones, 85% to 95% seen once. V usage is TRBV2 and J usage is TRBJ2-1; 7 nucleotides line up with TRBD2. This clonotype originated in a man aged 18-30 years in good health. The sequenced sample was naive CD4+ T cells sorted from blood. Documented subset: CD45RA+ positively selected. CDR3 DNA sequence: TGTGCCAGCAGTGTGAGCACTGAGACTAGCAGAATTTACAATGAGCAGTTCTTC. This encodes CASSVSTETSRIYNEQFF.